Below, one T cell receptor (beta chain) is given with its context. Germline V lookup: CDR1 DFQATT, CDR2 SNEGSKA (reference sequence). The CDR3 extends over 10 amino acids. V was trimmed by 6 bases and J by 7 bases, leaving 9 bases between them. TCRdb's table, derived via immunoSEQ multiplex PCR, lists solely in-frame clones and lacks some. The sample lists about 250,000 clones; 89% were seen once. These data come from a study of blood T cell repertoires in COVID-19. Study information: Specimens from acute and convalescent COVID-19 originated in the United States, Italy and Spain.

The rearrangement links TRBV20-1 to TRBJ2-5, with D uncertain. The specimen was peripheral blood. The source is a woman in her thirties or forties who had recovered from COVID-19. CDR3 nucleotides: TGCAGTGCGGTTGAGCGGACCCAGTACTTC. Its protein is CSAVERTQYF.